What follows are 5 T cell receptor beta chains derived from one specimen sequenced in a study of blood T cell repertoires in COVID-19. Assay used: immunoSEQ multiplex PCR; TCRdb lists only in-frame clones, some missing. The table shows 200,000 or so clones, with 80% to 90% occurring only once. The sequencing input was peripheral blood. Receptor source: a man aged 65 to 79 with active or convalescent COVID-19.

This rearrangement joins TRBV18 to TRBJ2-1; a weak D match, TRBD1 (5 bases). The ends were cut back, 3 bases at V and 7 bases at J, with 10 bases in the middle. This CDR3 has 13 amino acids. Germline V gene sequence: CDR1 KGHSH, CDR2 LQKENI. The CDR3 protein is CASSPGRDNEQFF. As DNA, the CDR3 is TGTGCCAGCTCACCGGGCAGGGATAATGAGCAGTTCTTC.

V usage is TRBV19 and J usage is TRBJ2-7; 9 bases are a match to TRBD1. The CDR3 runs to 15 residues. Germline CDR1 LNHDA, CDR2 SQIVND (reference sequence). Germline trimming cut 5 bases from V and 0 bases from J; bases unmatched to any gene: 5. CDR3 sequence reads: CASSARQGVSYEQYF. The CDR3 nucleotides read TGTGCCAGTAGTGCCAGACAGGGGGTCTCCTACGAGCAGTACTTC.

The V gene is TRBV6-5, the J gene TRBJ2-7; TRBD1 aligns across 7 bases. The CDR3 spans 14 residues. From germline, CDR1 is MNHEY and CDR2 SVGAGI. V lost 8 bases to trimming and J lost 2 bases; unmatched junction nucleotides: 9. The CDR3 DNA reads as TGTGCCAGCGGTCAGGGGGACAGAACCTACGAGCAGTACTTC. Amino acid sequence: CASGQGDRTYEQYF.

The chain uses TRBV3-1 (or the pseudogene TRBV3-2) and TRBJ1-2, with D unresolved. Looked up from germline, CDR1 is LGHDT and CDR2 is YNNKEL (reference sequence). This CDR3 spans 16 amino acids. V was pared by 1 base and J by 4 bases, with 16 bases between. CDR3 amino acids: CASSQVGGKLGYGYTF. As DNA, the CDR3 is TGTGCCAGCAGCCAAGTAGGAGGGAAACTTGGCTATGGCTACACCTTC.

This chain uses TRBV3-1 (or the pseudogene TRBV3-2) with TRBJ2-6, with a tentative D call TRBD2 (5 bases). The CDR3 is 17 residues long. Germline CDR1 LGHDT, CDR2 YNNKEL (reference sequence). Trimming took 2 bases from V and 0 from J, leaving 11 bases between them. The CDR3 spells CASSQHGVLSGANVLTF. Written as DNA, the CDR3 is TGTGCCAGCAGCCAACACGGGGTACTCTCTGGGGCCAACGTCCTGACTTTC.